The rows below give T cell receptor beta chains drawn from one sample of a study of cytomegalovirus exposure and HLA in healthy donors. Repertoires were generated with immunoSEQ multiplex PCR, while TCRdb's copy carries only in-frame clones and drops some. The sample has around 140,000 clones; roughly 78% are singletons. Sequencing was carried out using PBMCs. These receptors were obtained from a female donor in good health and CMV-seronegative. Each CDR3 is given with its conserved first and last residue. Each record gives: J gene, V gene, clone size, D gene, CDR3 length, CDR3 DNA, CDR3 protein. The D gene is left open where the match is weak. For some rows the clone size is stated as once, few or many, or as a class when expanded; others skip it.

TRBJ1-4,TRBV28,once,.,17,TGTGCCAGCAGTCCCAGATCATGGGGGCGGCCTAATGAAAAACTGTTTTTT,CASSPRSWGRPNEKLFF
TRBJ1-2,TRBV28,once,.,12,TGTGCCAGCAGTGGGACACCCTATGGCTACACCTTC,CASSGTPYGYTF
TRBJ1-2,TRBV5-6,few,TRBD1,13,TGTGCCAGCAGCTTCGGACAGGGACTTGGCTACCCCTTC,CASSFGQGLGYPF
TRBJ2-7,TRBV6-1,.,TRBD2,16,TGTGCCAGCAGTGGATCAAGCGGGGGAAGCTCCTACGAGCAGTACTTC,CASSGSSGGSSYEQYF
TRBJ2-3,TRBV9,.,TRBD2,16,TGTGCCAGCAGCCGGGGAGTAGCGGGGATCACAGATACGCAGTATTTT,CASSRGVAGITDTQYF
TRBJ2-3,TRBV10-3,.,.,14,TGTGCCATCAGTGTCCAGCGAGACACAGATACGCAGTATTTT,CAISVQRDTDTQYF
TRBJ1-2,TRBV7-9,.,.,14,TGTGCCAGCAGCTCCCGACAGTTTAACTATGGCTACACCTTC,CASSSRQFNYGYTF
TRBJ1-3,TRBV4-1,.,.,15,TGCGCCAGCAGCCAAGAGGTACTCTCTGGAAACACCATATATTTT,CASSQEVLSGNTIYF
TRBJ1-1,TRBV5-4,.,TRBD1,14,TGTGCCAGCAGCTCTTCAGGGGGCTTCACTGAAGCTTTCTTT,CASSSSGGFTEAFF
TRBJ2-5,TRBV6-6,few,.,14,TGTGCCAGCAGCCTAGGAGGATTGGAAGAGACCCAGTACTTC,CASSLGGLEETQYF
TRBJ1-5,TRBV7-6,.,.,13,TGTGCCAGCAGCTTAGGGGAGGGTCAGCCCCAGCATTTT,CASSLGEGQPQHF
TRBJ2-3,TRBV5-1,.,.,15,TGCGCCAGCAGCTTGACCCAGGGCAGCACAGATACGCAGTATTTT,CASSLTQGSTDTQYF
TRBJ1-2,TRBV4-1,.,.,15,TGCGCCAGCAGCCAAACAGGGCCCAGCCCTTATGGCTACACCTTC,CASSQTGPSPYGYTF
TRBJ1-2,TRBV28,.,.,13,TGTGCCAGCAGTTTAGCGGGATTCTATGGCTACACCTTC,CASSLAGFYGYTF